The clone carrying this TCR beta chain was seen a few times. Its cognate antigen is unknown. The data were obtained in a study of post-analysis software for immune sequencing data. TCR beta cDNA libraries had unique molecular identifiers. TCRdb used MiXCR to reprocess the PCR reads, holding one entry per CDR3 protein. The sample consists of around 400,000 distinct CDR3 sequences, 39% of them appearing once. Findings of the study overall: Included in a set of roughly five TRBV segments more frequent in patients than controls were TRBV5-6, TRBV5-1 and TRBV20-1.

V was pared by 5 bases and J by 3 bases, with 17 bases between. The CDR3 runs 15 residues. Germline V gene lookup returns CDR1 LGHNA and CDR2 YSLEER. The sample was blood. The chain carries TRBV4-3 and TRBJ2-7; D remains ambiguous. The clonotype comes from a girl aged 2 to 9 with multiple sclerosis. CDR3 amino acids: CASSAGLGPLYEQYF. The CDR3 region has the DNA TGCGCCAGCAGCGCTGGGCTAGGACCCCTCTACGAGCAGTACTTC.